This TCR beta chain was identified during a study of early T cells in non-severe SARS-CoV-2 infection. cDNA molecules, individually, were tagged with unique molecular identifiers. MiXCR was run by TCRdb on the 5' RACE reads, yielding one entry per CDR3 protein. Of fewer than 120,000 distinct CDR3 sequences in the sample, 10% to 15% are singletons; the top ten hold approximately 3.8%. This CDR3 has 16 residues. With 0 bases removed from V and 2 bases from J, the gap between germline ends came to 9 bases. The germline V gene encodes CDR1 SGDLS and CDR2 YYNGEE. The clonotype was recovered from an adult who was a healthcare worker with PCR-confirmed SARS-CoV-2 infection or an uninfected control (not recorded which). Sequenced material: whole blood, taken at baseline. The chain has TRBV9 and TRBJ2-6, with D possibly matching TRBD2 (5 bases). The CDR3 spells CASSVGEGTGANVLTF. The CDR3 nucleotides read TGTGCCAGCAGCGTAGGCGAGGGAACTGGGGCCAACGTCCTGACTTTC.